This passage covers 2 T cell receptor beta chains from one sample sequenced in a study of cytomegalovirus exposure and HLA in healthy donors. Repertoires were generated with immunoSEQ multiplex PCR, while TCRdb's copy carries only in-frame clones and drops some. This sample has about 130,000 clones, with 75% to 90% found just once. Sequencing used PBMCs. Source of these receptors: a young woman in good health and CMV-seronegative.

This clone was counted a single time. The chain links TRBV27 to TRBJ2-3, with TRBD2 identical over 10 bases. Germline CDR1 MNHEY, CDR2 SMNVEV (reference sequence). Trimming cost V 5 bases and J 6 bases; bases outside gene matches: 11. The CDR3 has 16 residues. CDR3 region: CASSPQYLAGVDTQYF. In DNA, the CDR3 is TGTGCCAGCAGTCCTCAATACCTAGCGGGAGTTGATACGCAGTATTTT.

The chain has TRBV2 and TRBJ2-2, with 7 nucleotides matching TRBD2. The CDR3 has 15 amino acids. The V segment lost 0 bases and the J segment 4 bases; nucleotides outside the gene matches: 2. CDR1 SNHLY and CDR2 FYNNEI come from the germline V gene. Here the CDR3 reads CASSEAAGFTGELFF. The CDR3 DNA follows: TGTGCCAGCAGTGAAGCAGCGGGGTTCACCGGGGAGCTGTTTTTT.